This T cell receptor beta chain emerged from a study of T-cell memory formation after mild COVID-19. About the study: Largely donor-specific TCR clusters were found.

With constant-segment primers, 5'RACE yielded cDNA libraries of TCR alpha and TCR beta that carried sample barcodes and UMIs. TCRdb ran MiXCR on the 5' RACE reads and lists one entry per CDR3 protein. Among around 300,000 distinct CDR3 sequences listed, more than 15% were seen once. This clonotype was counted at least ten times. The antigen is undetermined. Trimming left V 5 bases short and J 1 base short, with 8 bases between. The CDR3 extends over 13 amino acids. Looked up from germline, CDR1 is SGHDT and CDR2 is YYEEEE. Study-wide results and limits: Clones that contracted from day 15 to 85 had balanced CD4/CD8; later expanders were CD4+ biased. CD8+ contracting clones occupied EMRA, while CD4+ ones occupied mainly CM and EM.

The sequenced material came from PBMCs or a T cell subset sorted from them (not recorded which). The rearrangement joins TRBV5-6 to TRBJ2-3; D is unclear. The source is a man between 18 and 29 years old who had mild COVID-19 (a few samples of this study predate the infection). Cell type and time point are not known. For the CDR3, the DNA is TGTGCCAGCAGTACAGCCGGCACAGATACGCAGTATTTT. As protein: CASSTAGTDTQYF.